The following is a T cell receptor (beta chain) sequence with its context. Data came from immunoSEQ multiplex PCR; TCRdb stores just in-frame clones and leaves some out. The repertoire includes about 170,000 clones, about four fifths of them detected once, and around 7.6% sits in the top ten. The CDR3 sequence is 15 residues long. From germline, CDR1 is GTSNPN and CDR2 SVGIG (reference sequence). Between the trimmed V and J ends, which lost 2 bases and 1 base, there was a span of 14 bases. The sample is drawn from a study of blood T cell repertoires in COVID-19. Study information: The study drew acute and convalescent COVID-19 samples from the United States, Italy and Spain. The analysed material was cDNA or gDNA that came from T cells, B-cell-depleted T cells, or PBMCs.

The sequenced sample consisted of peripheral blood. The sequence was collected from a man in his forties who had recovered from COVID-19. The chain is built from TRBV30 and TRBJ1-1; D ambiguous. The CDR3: CAWSPSPRENTEAFF. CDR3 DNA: TGTGCCTGGAGTCCATCTCCACGGGAGAACACTGAAGCTTTCTTT.